The entry that follows covers one T cell receptor (beta chain) sequence. The target antigen is unknown. Reverse transcribed after extraction, RNA yielded cDNA as the sequencing template. Sequencing was performed with immunoSEQ multiplex PCR; in TCRdb, only in-frame clones are kept and a portion is missing. The sample has under 250,000 clones, more than 50% seen once. The source of the sample is a study of CD8+ T cells in alopecia areata. Germline-derived CDR1 and CDR2 are SGHAT and FQNNGV. The CDR3 covers 15 residues. Trimming stripped 0 bases from V and 2 bases from J, with 10 bases between. Study-wide results and caveats: Compared with normal scalp, lesional scalp had higher clonality and more expanded CD8+ clones.

The sequenced sample was CD8+ T cells sorted from blood. The chain couples TRBV11-2 to TRBJ1-1; D is undetermined. The sequence was obtained from a human donor in good health. The CDR3 DNA reads as TGTGCCAGCAGCTTAGATCCCGTAGTAAACACTGAAGCTTTCTTT. Translated: CASSLDPVVNTEAFF.